These T cell receptor beta chains were read from a single sample in a study of T cell repertoires in cytomegalovirus infection. These TCRs' antigens remain unknown. In TCRdb, the reads were re-called with MiXCR into one record per CDR3 protein. The table lists about 160,000 distinct CDR3 sequences, less than 25% of them singletons, with roughly 25% in the top ten. The specimen was CD8+ T cells from cultured PBMCs, collected from culture after CMV antigen stimulation. These receptors were taken from a human donor in good health (CMV status not recorded). Some clones in this sample may be carry-over from other donors' samples. The CDR3 runs from the conserved cysteine through the conserved F or W. The D gene is left open where the match is weak. A row's size may be missing; if present it is once, few, many or a size class.

abundance | j_gene | d_gene | v_gene | CDR3aa | CDR3nt
few | TRBJ1-5 | . | TRBV7-9 | CASSLEEAGMQPQHF | TGTGCCAGCAGCTTAGAAGAAGCGGGCATGCAGCCCCAGCATTTT
few | TRBJ1-2 | . | TRBV6-8 | CALRDKTNYGYTF | TGTGCCCTGCGGGACAAAACTAACTATGGCTACACCTTC
few | TRBJ2-1 | TRBD1 | TRBV11-2 | CASSWGQSDEQFF | TGTGCCAGCAGTTGGGGACAGTCCGATGAGCAGTTCTTC
. | TRBJ1-3 | . | TRBV7-6 | CASSLGRSSGNTIYF | TGTGCCAGCAGCTTAGGAAGGAGCTCTGGAAACACCATATATTTT
few | TRBJ2-1 | TRBD2 | TRBV7-2 | CASSFTSGGDEQFF | TGTGCCAGCAGCTTCACTAGCGGGGGAGACGAGCAGTTCTTC
. | TRBJ1-2 | . | TRBV6-5 | CASSYSDTSSIVYGYTF | TGTGCCAGCAGTTACTCTGACACCAGTTCAATTGTCTATGGCTACACCTTC
many | TRBJ2-7 | . | TRBV12-5 | CASGLARIYEQYF | TGTGCTAGTGGTTTGGCCAGAATCTACGAGCAGTACTTC
few | TRBJ1-5 | . | TRBV7-6 | CASSLRAGDSNQPQHF | TGTGCCAGCAGCTTAAGGGCAGGGGATAGCAATCAGCCCCAGCATTTT
few | TRBJ2-5 | TRBD1 | TRBV7-9 | CASSLGRDRGKTQYF | TGTGCCAGCAGCTTGGGACGTGACAGGGGAAAGACCCAGTACTTC
few | TRBJ1-1 | . | TRBV11-1 | CASSFVGTNEAFF | TGTGCCAGCAGCTTCGTAGGGACAAACGAAGCTTTCTTT
few | TRBJ1-5 | . | TRBV7-9 | CASSLWDRASNQPQHF | TGTGCCAGCAGCTTATGGGATAGGGCAAGCAATCAGCCCCAGCATTTT
few | TRBJ1-1 | . | TRBV7-2 | CASSHTENTEAFF | TGTGCCAGCAGCCATACAGAGAACACTGAAGCTTTCTTT
. | TRBJ2-1 | TRBD1 | TRBV4-3 | CASSQDWGQGNEQFF | TGCGCCAGCAGCCAAGATTGGGGACAGGGCAATGAGCAGTTCTTC
few | TRBJ1-2 | . | TRBV7-8 | CASSLGPGDYGYTF | TGTGCCAGCAGCTTAGGGCCGGGGGACTATGGCTACACCTTC
many | TRBJ1-1 | . | TRBV7-9 | CASSLEAGVAFF | TGTGCCAGCAGCTTAGAAGCAGGGGTAGCTTTCTTT
. | TRBJ2-7 | TRBD2 | TRBV14 | CASSASGGGHEQYF | TGTGCCAGCAGCGCTAGCGGCGGGGGACACGAGCAGTACTTC
few | TRBJ2-7 | . | TRBV10-3 | CAISESTHEQYF | TGTGCCATCAGTGAGTCCACCCACGAGCAGTACTTC
few | TRBJ2-7 | TRBD1 | TRBV7-9 | CASSLRQGSTYEQYF | TGTGCCAGCAGCCTTAGACAGGGGTCGACCTACGAGCAGTACTTC
. | TRBJ1-5 | TRBD1 | TRBV19 | CASSTPLGTGAFVGNQPQHF | TGTGCCAGTAGCACCCCCCTCGGGACAGGGGCTTTCGTGGGTAATCAGCCCCAGCATTTT
. | TRBJ2-6 | . | TRBV6-1 | CASSEAPSGLGANVLTF | TGTGCCAGCAGTGAAGCCCCCTCAGGGCTCGGGGCCAACGTCCTGACTTTC
few | TRBJ1-1 | . | TRBV27 | CASSLFRDTEAFF | TGTGCCAGCAGTTTATTTAGGGACACTGAAGCTTTCTTT
few | TRBJ1-1 | TRBD1 | TRBV12-3/TRBV12-4 | CASTPGTGITEAFF | TGTGCCAGCACCCCCGGGACAGGGATCACTGAAGCTTTCTTT
few | TRBJ1-1 | TRBD1 | TRBV7-8 | CASSSLTGGTEAFF | TGTGCCAGCAGCTCCTTGACAGGGGGGACTGAAGCTTTCTTT
few | TRBJ1-1 | . | TRBV6-1 | CASNFRGEAFF | TGTGCCAGCAACTTCAGGGGCGAAGCTTTCTTT
few | TRBJ1-5 | TRBD1 | TRBV7-2 | CASSHRGSNQPQHF | TGTGCCAGCAGCCACAGGGGCTCCAATCAGCCCCAGCATTTT
. | TRBJ1-4 | TRBD1 | TRBV5-4 | CASSDREINEKLFF | TGTGCCAGCAGCGACAGGGAGATTAATGAAAAACTGTTTTTT
. | TRBJ1-1 | . | TRBV4-3 | CASSQEPEEMNTEAFF | TGCGCCAGCAGCCAGGAACCAGAGGAAATGAACACTGAAGCTTTCTTT
few | TRBJ2-5 | TRBD1 | TRBV7-9 | CASSPTGQETQYF | TGTGCCAGCAGCCCGACAGGGCAAGAGACCCAGTACTTC
once | TRBJ2-3 | TRBD2 | TRBV7-6 | CASSLAMGLAFTDTQYF | TGTGCCAGCAGCTTAGCGATGGGACTAGCCTTCACAGATACGCAGTATTTT
few | TRBJ2-2 | TRBD1 | TRBV7-9 | CASSSPRDRTGELFF | TGTGCCAGCAGCTCTCCCCGGGACAGGACCGGGGAGCTGTTTTTT
few | TRBJ1-6 | . | TRBV5-6 | CASSETDGSPLHF | TGTGCCAGCAGCGAGACTGACGGTTCACCCCTCCACTTT
. | TRBJ2-7 | . | TRBV15 | CATSPSRASSYEQYF | TGTGCCACCAGCCCTTCAAGGGCCTCATCCTACGAGCAGTACTTC
. | TRBJ2-7 | . | TRBV20-1 | CSARDGPSYEQYF | TGCAGTGCTAGAGATGGCCCTTCCTACGAGCAGTACTTC
few | TRBJ1-3 | . | TRBV7-2 | CASSLTGSSIYF | TGTGCCAGCAGCTTAACCGGCTCTTCCATATATTTT
few | TRBJ1-1 | . | TRBV4-1 | CATLGRGNTEAFF | TGCGCCACCTTGGGGAGGGGGAACACTGAAGCTTTCTTT
. | TRBJ2-6 | TRBD1 | TRBV27 | CASSWTGTGANVLTF | TGTGCCAGCAGTTGGACAGGGACTGGGGCCAACGTCCTGACTTTC
. | TRBJ1-1 | . | TRBV19 | CASSMVGQGWRNTEAFF | TGTGCCAGTAGTATGGTGGGGCAGGGCTGGAGGAACACTGAAGCTTTCTTT
. | TRBJ1-6 | TRBD1 | TRBV6-2/TRBV6-3 | CASSLQQGVASPLHF | TGTGCCAGCAGTCTCCAGCAGGGGGTTGCTTCACCCCTCCACTTT
. | TRBJ2-4 | . | TRBV12-3/TRBV12-4 | CASSPRGRNSQYF | TGTGCCAGCAGTCCCCGGGGGAGAAACAGTCAGTACTTC
. | TRBJ2-3 | TRBD2 | TRBV7-3 | CASSLAGGAGTDTQYF | TGTGCCAGCAGTCTAGCGGGGGGAGCTGGCACAGATACGCAGTATTTT
many | TRBJ1-1 | TRBD1 | TRBV25-1 | CASSFTPTGTGEREAFF | TGTGCCAGCAGCTTCACCCCAACCGGGACAGGGGAGAGAGAAGCTTTCTTT
many | TRBJ2-7 | . | TRBV27 | CASSPAGQANSYEQYF | TGTGCCAGCAGTCCGGCCGGGCAGGCAAATAGCTACGAGCAGTACTTC
few | TRBJ2-1 | TRBD2 | TRBV7-2 | CASSLGHGGTEQFF | TGTGCCAGCAGCTTAGGGCACGGGGGGACTGAGCAGTTCTTC
. | TRBJ2-1 | . | TRBV11-2 | CASRAGLLMGAYNEQFF | TGTGCCAGCAGGGCCGGGCTACTTATGGGGGCCTACAATGAGCAGTTCTTC
. | TRBJ1-2 | . | TRBV6-5 | CASSYSGASNYGYTF | TGTGCCAGCAGTTACTCTGGGGCATCTAACTATGGCTACACCTTC
. | TRBJ1-2 | . | TRBV4-2 | CASSQDRRDNYGYTF | TGTGCCAGCAGCCAAGATCGTAGAGATAACTATGGCTACACCTTC
. | TRBJ2-7 | . | TRBV6-5 | CASSQTGTPIYEQYF | TGTGCCAGCAGTCAAACCGGGACACCGATATACGAGCAGTACTTC
few | TRBJ2-2 | . | TRBV6-2/TRBV6-3 | CASSEGRYTTGELFF | TGTGCCAGCAGCGAGGGACGCTACACCACCGGGGAGCTGTTTTTT
once | TRBJ1-1 | . | TRBV4-3 | CASSHSTEMNTEAFF | TGCGCCAGCAGCCATAGTACAGAAATGAACACTGAAGCTTTCTTT
few | TRBJ2-2 | . | TRBV14 | CASSQETPGYTGELFF | TGTGCCAGCAGCCAAGAAACCCCAGGGTACACCGGGGAGCTGTTTTTT
. | TRBJ1-2 | TRBD1 | TRBV4-2 | CASSPPGQGDGYTF | TGTGCCAGCAGCCCACCGGGACAGGGGGATGGCTACACCTTC
few | TRBJ1-5 | TRBD1 | TRBV12-3/TRBV12-4 | CASSLGTGDRISNQPQHF | TGTGCCAGCAGTTTGGGGACAGGGGACAGAATAAGCAATCAGCCCCAGCATTTT
. | TRBJ2-7 | . | TRBV6-5 | CASSPTAYEQYF | TGTGCCAGCAGCCCGACAGCTTACGAGCAGTACTTC